The 5 T cell receptor beta chains in this list originate from one sample, sequenced in a study of blood T cell repertoires in COVID-19. Libraries were prepared by immunoSEQ multiplex PCR; TCRdb keeps only in-frame clonotypes and omits some of them. The sample contains some 280,000 clones, approximately 86% of which appear only once. Sequencing used peripheral blood. These receptors were obtained from a woman in her 50s with active or convalescent COVID-19.

The gene calls are TRBV7-3 and TRBJ2-2; 11 nucleotides match TRBD1. The germline gives CDR1 SGHTA, CDR2 FQGTGA. J gave up 1 base and V 2 bases, and 6 bases lay outside the gene matches. The CDR3 spans 18 residues. CDR3 sequence: CASSLPGQGVKNTGELFF. The DNA of the CDR3 is TGTGCCAGCAGCTTACCGGGACAGGGGGTCAAGAACACCGGGGAGCTGTTTTTT.

The chain is built from TRBV25-1 and TRBJ1-4; 8 bases fit TRBD1. Germline trimming cut 3 bases from V and 7 bases from J; bases unmatched to any gene: 7. Germline V gives CDR1 MGHDK, CDR2 SYGVNS. The CDR3 is made up of 15 amino acids. The CDR3 reads CASSDPGGAGEKLFF. CDR3 sequence (DNA): TGTGCCAGCAGTGATCCAGGGGGCGCTGGTGAAAAACTGTTTTTT. The whole variable domain, filled in from reference TRBV25-1 and TRBJ1-4, reads EADIYQTPRYLVIGTGKKITLECSQTMGHDKMYWYQQDPGMELHLIHYSYGVNSTEKGDLSSESTVSRIRTEHFPLTLESARPSHTSQYLCASSDPGGAGEKLFFGSGTQLSVL.

The chain couples TRBV19 to TRBJ2-3; D not certain. Trimming pared 1 base from V and 4 bases from J, leaving 9 bases between. The CDR3 runs to 14 residues. In germline, CDR1 is LNHDA, CDR2 SQIVND (reference sequence). The chain's CDR3 is CASSIVGPADTQYF. CDR3 in DNA: TGTGCCAGTAGTATAGTGGGCCCTGCAGATACGCAGTATTTT.

The chain uses TRBV28 and TRBJ1-2; no definite D call. V was shortened by 6 bases and J by 4 bases, with 15 bases between the two germline ends. Germline values: CDR1 MDHEN, CDR2 SYDVKM. The CDR3 loop spans 14 amino acids. The CDR3 here is CASSEQRAGYGYTF. DNA of the CDR3: TGTGCCAGCAGCGAACAGAGGGCGGGCTATGGCTACACCTTC.

The V and J genes are TRBV28 and TRBJ2-1; the D gene is possibly TRBD1 (7 bases). Deletions cut 6 bases from V and 7 bases from J, with 19 bases between. Germline lookup yields CDR1 MDHEN and CDR2 SYDVKM. There are 15 residues in the CDR3. The CDR3 nucleotides are TGTGCCAGCAGAGTCAGGGGGGTAATGGGGAATGAGCAGTTCTTC. As protein: CASRVRGVMGNEQFF. The variable domain in full, with the rest retrieved from reference TRBV28 and TRBJ2-1, is DVKVTQSSRYLVKRTGEKVFLECVQDMDHENMFWYRQDPGLGLRLIYFSYDVKMKEKGDIPEGYSVSREKKERFSLILESASTNQTSMYLCASRVRGVMGNEQFFGPGTRLTVL.